The rows below give T cell receptor beta chains drawn from one sample of a study of Tregs in tolerant kidney transplant recipients. Produced via immunoSEQ multiplex PCR; TCRdb's table is partial and in-frame only. The sample carries some 90,000 clones, roughly 92% recorded once. The source material was CD8+ T cells from blood. These receptors were taken from a human donor in good health. The CDR3 runs from the conserved cysteine through the conserved F or W. D genes are given only for firm matches. A clone size is listed for some rows: how often the clone was seen (once, few, many), or a class if it is expanded.

-	few	TRBV6-4	TRBJ2-1	CASSDEGSYNEQFF	TGTGCCAGCAGTGATGAGGGCTCCTACAATGAGCAGTTCTTC
TRBD2	once	TRBV29-1	TRBJ2-7	CSVMTSGTYEQYF	TGCAGCGTTATGACTAGCGGGACCTACGAGCAGTACTTC
TRBD1	-	TRBV4-1	TRBJ1-2	CASSSPGQGDYGYTF	TGCGCCAGCAGCTCACCGGGACAGGGGGACTATGGCTACACCTTC
-	-	TRBV7-2	TRBJ2-3	CASSLASRYTDTQYF	TGTGCCAGCAGTCTAGCCAGCAGATACACAGATACGCAGTATTTT
TRBD1	-	TRBV6-5	TRBJ1-2	CASSFSTGEVNYGYTF	TGTGCCAGCAGTTTCTCGACAGGGGAGGTTAACTATGGCTACACCTTC
TRBD1	-	TRBV10-2	TRBJ1-2	CASSASQTGLNYGYTF	TGCGCCAGCAGTGCGTCTCAGACAGGGCTTAACTATGGCTACACCTTC
-	-	TRBV7-8	TRBJ2-1	CASSLYGGPYNEQFF	TGTGCCAGCAGCTTATACGGGGGGCCCTACAATGAGCAGTTCTTC
-	few	TRBV9	TRBJ2-7	CASSSEGSYEQYF	TGTGCCAGCAGCTCGGAGGGCTCCTACGAGCAGTACTTC
-	medium-sized	TRBV6-6	TRBJ2-1	CASSQPGNSYNEQFF	TGTGCCAGCAGCCAACCCGGGAACTCCTACAATGAGCAGTTCTTC
TRBD2	-	TRBV27	TRBJ2-5	CASSLTSGMGGTQYF	TGTGCCAGCAGTTTGACTAGCGGGATGGGGGGGACCCAGTACTTC
-	-	TRBV6-5	TRBJ1-5	CASSYSSRGQPQHF	TGTGCCAGCAGTTACTCGAGTAGGGGTCAGCCCCAGCATTTT
-	-	TRBV7-9	TRBJ2-2	CASRQSLKKNTGELFF	TGTGCCAGCAGACAATCCCTTAAGAAGAACACCGGGGAGCTGTTTTTT
-	-	TRBV19	TRBJ2-4	CASSPSLAKNIQYF	TGTGCCAGTAGTCCCTCATTAGCCAAAAACATTCAGTACTTC
-	-	TRBV6-6	TRBJ2-7	CASSYPTEAYEQYF	TGTGCCAGCAGTTACCCGACTGAGGCCTACGAGCAGTACTTC
TRBD1	-	TRBV4-1	TRBJ2-7	CASSPGQGTYEQYF	TGCGCCAGCAGCCCGGGACAGGGGACCTACGAGCAGTACTTC
-	-	TRBV6-1	TRBJ1-1	CASSEGTWTAREAFF	TGTGCCAGCAGTGAGGGAACCTGGACAGCGCGAGAAGCTTTCTTT
TRBD2	-	TRBV5-1	TRBJ2-2	CASSLVLAGGDGELFF	TGCGCCAGCAGCTTGGTTCTAGCGGGGGGCGACGGGGAGCTGTTTTTT
-	-	TRBV7-9	TRBJ1-4	CASSWGNNEKLFF	TGTGCCAGCAGCTGGGGAAATAATGAAAAACTGTTTTTT
-	-	TRBV11-2	TRBJ2-7	CASSLGQYASGIF	TGTGCCAGCAGCTTAGGACAGTATGCCTCGGGTATCTTC
-	-	TRBV7-9	TRBJ2-7	CASSSPSEVSSYEQYF	TGTGCCAGCAGCTCCCCTAGTGAGGTTAGCTCCTACGAGCAGTACTTC
-	-	TRBV15	TRBJ2-7	CATSRDRTYEQYF	TGTGCCACCAGCAGAGATAGGACCTACGAGCAGTACTTC
-	-	TRBV13	TRBJ2-4	CASSQGTAQGDIQYF	TGTGCCAGCAGTCAGGGAACGGCTCAAGGGGACATTCAGTACTTC
-	once	TRBV15	TRBJ1-2	CATSRDSVYGYTF	TGTGCCACCAGCAGAGATTCCGTTTATGGCTACACCTTC
-	-	TRBV27	TRBJ2-6	CASSYSGANVLTF	TGTGCCAGCAGCTACTCTGGGGCCAACGTCCTGACTTTC
-	-	TRBV27	TRBJ1-5	CASRRSAGNQPQHF	TGTGCCAGCAGAAGGTCGGCAGGCAATCAGCCCCAGCATTTT
-	-	TRBV27	TRBJ2-4	CASSLGGAKNIQYF	TGTGCCAGCAGTTTAGGGGGAGCCAAAAACATTCAGTACTTC
TRBD1	-	TRBV5-1	TRBJ2-7	CASSDRESSYEQYF	TGCGCCAGCTCCGACAGGGAGAGCTCCTACGAGCAGTACTTC
-	-	TRBV6-4	TRBJ2-1	CASSDPRERATPYNEQFF	TGTGCCAGCAGTGACCCCAGGGAGCGGGCCACCCCCTACAATGAGCAGTTCTTC